This is a list of T cell receptor beta chains from one sample in a study of blood T cell repertoires in COVID-19. Generated by immunoSEQ multiplex PCR, the TCRdb table keeps only in-frame clones and is missing some. The sample has 100,000 to 150,000 clones, about four fifths seen once; the top ten hold roughly 17%. What was sequenced was peripheral blood. These receptor sequences come from a woman older than 75 with acute or convalescent COVID-19. The CDR3 runs from the conserved cysteine through the conserved F or W. A D gene is named only where the DNA matches it firmly. A clone size is listed for some rows: how often the clone was seen (once, few, many), or a class if it is expanded.

J gene | clone size | V gene | CDR3 length | D gene | CDR3 DNA | CDR3 protein
TRBJ1-2 | . | TRBV7-9 | 13 | . | TGTGCCAGCAGCGTACCGGGATCTTATGGCTACACCTTC | CASSVPGSYGYTF
TRBJ1-5 | . | TRBV19 | 15 | TRBD1 | TGTGCCAGTAGTATCCAAGGGGGCTTGAATCAGCCCCAGCATTTT | CASSIQGGLNQPQHF
TRBJ1-1 | . | TRBV19 | 14 | TRBD1 | TGTGCCAGTAGTATTCAGGGGGCGCTTACTGAAGCTTTCTTT | CASSIQGALTEAFF
TRBJ2-7 | . | TRBV5-4 | 15 | TRBD2 | TGTGCCAGCAGCTTGGAGAAGCGGGGCTCCTACGAGCAGTACTTC | CASSLEKRGSYEQYF
TRBJ2-2 | . | TRBV11-2 | 17 | TRBD1 | TGTGCCAGCAGCTTAGGGCCGCCGGGACAGGCGGCGAGGGAGCTGTTTTTT | CASSLGPPGQAARELFF
TRBJ2-3 | . | TRBV6-4 | 13 | . | TGTGCCAGCAGCCCTGGACGGGGAGATACGCAGTATTTT | CASSPGRGDTQYF
TRBJ1-1 | . | TRBV4-3 | 17 | TRBD1 | TGCGCCAGCAGCCAACATCCCTCCGGGACAGGGGGCACTGAAGCTTTCTTT | CASSQHPSGTGGTEAFF
TRBJ2-1 | . | TRBV5-4 | 16 | TRBD2 | TGTGCCAGCAGCAGATCTAGCGGGGGGACCCCCCTTGAGCAGTTCTTC | CASSRSSGGTPLEQFF
TRBJ2-3 | . | TRBV5-8 | 20 | TRBD2 | TGTGCCAGCAGCTCCGCTTGGACTAGCGGGGGGGCGGCTGGCACAGATACGCAGTATTTT | CASSSAWTSGGAAGTDTQYF
TRBJ1-4 | . | TRBV6-5 | 15 | . | TGTGCCAGCAGTTACAGCGGGGCGCGGAGTGAAAAACTGTTTTTT | CASSYSGARSEKLFF
TRBJ1-3 | . | TRBV2 | 19 | TRBD1 | TGTGCCAGCAACCTCCTTGGACAGGGGGCCAAAAGCTCTGGAAACACCATATATTTT | CASNLLGQGAKSSGNTIYF
TRBJ2-7 | . | TRBV5-1 | 14 | TRBD1 | TGCGCCAGCAGCCCGGGGACAGCGAAATACGAGCAGTACTTC | CASSPGTAKYEQYF
TRBJ1-3 | few | TRBV3-1/TRBV3-2 | 15 | TRBD1 | TGTGCCAGCACCCAAGGGACAGGTTTCGGAAACACCATATATTTT | CASTQGTGFGNTIYF
TRBJ2-2 | . | TRBV27 | 15 | TRBD1 | TGTGCCAGCAGCATTAACAGGGGGCTGGCCGGGGAGCTGTTTTTT | CASSINRGLAGELFF
TRBJ2-5 | . | TRBV5-6 | 15 | TRBD1 | TGTGCCAGCAGCTCACCGGGACAGGGGATAGAGACCCAGTACTTC | CASSSPGQGIETQYF
TRBJ1-2 | . | TRBV7-9 | 14 | . | TGTGCCAGCGCCGCGCCCCCGGGGGTCTATGGCTACACCTTC | CASAAPPGVYGYTF
TRBJ2-1 | . | TRBV18 | 15 | TRBD2 | TGTGCCAGCTACGGGACTAGCGGGAGTTTGTATGAGCAGTTCTTC | CASYGTSGSLYEQFF
TRBJ1-5 | once | TRBV5-8 | 13 | . | TGTGCCAGCGGTAGGGGCGAGAGACAGCCCCAGCATTTT | CASGRGERQPQHF
TRBJ1-1 | once | TRBV6-5 | 13 | . | TGTGCCAGCACCCTGGAGGAGAACACTGAAGCTTTCTTT | CASTLEENTEAFF
TRBJ2-2 | . | TRBV19 | 16 | . | TGTGCCAGCACCCCCCGGGCTAGCAGGAACACCGGGGAGCTGTTTTTT | CASTPRASRNTGELFF
TRBJ1-4 | . | TRBV4-1 | 16 | . | TGCGCCAGCAGCCAAGAAAAGGGAGCCCTGGGTGAAAAACTGTTTTTT | CASSQEKGALGEKLFF
TRBJ1-4 | . | TRBV11-2 | 16 | . | TGTGCCAGCAGCTTAGGGGGGGGTATGTCGAATGAAAAACTGTTTTTT | CASSLGGGMSNEKLFF
TRBJ2-2 | . | TRBV12-3/TRBV12-4 | 12 | . | . | CASSFGAGELFF
TRBJ1-3 | . | TRBV12-3/TRBV12-4 | 13 | . | TGTGCCAGCAGTTTTAGAGGGCGCGACACCATATATTTT | CASSFRGRDTIYF
TRBJ2-7 | . | TRBV30 | 11 | . | TGTGCCTGGAACGGGGCCTACGAGCAGTACTTC | CAWNGAYEQYF
TRBJ2-5 | . | TRBV6-2/TRBV6-3 | 14 | . | TGTGCCAGCAGTTACGAGGCCTACGGAGAGACCCAGTACTTC | CASSYEAYGETQYF
TRBJ2-1 | . | TRBV29-1 | 17 | TRBD2 | TGCAGCAGCGCCGGGACTAGCGGGAGGGCCCACTACAATGAGCAGTTCTTC | CSSAGTSGRAHYNEQFF
TRBJ2-3 | . | TRBV11-2 | 15 | . | TGTGCCAGCAGCTTTGACCAGGGGTGGACAGATACGCAGTATTTT | CASSFDQGWTDTQYF
TRBJ1-2 | once | TRBV30 | 14 | TRBD1 | TGTGCCTGGGGACCGGACAGGGGGCTCTATGGCTACACCTTC | CAWGPDRGLYGYTF
TRBJ2-7 | once | TRBV11-2 | 18 | . | TGTGCCAGCAGCTTAGATCGGACAACCCGGGACTTACCCTACGAGCAGTACTTC | CASSLDRTTRDLPYEQYF
TRBJ2-5 | . | TRBV19 | 13 | TRBD1 | TGTGCCAGTAGCCCGGGACAGAGCCTCGTCCAGTACTTC | CASSPGQSLVQYF
TRBJ2-1 | . | TRBV4-1 | 13 | . | TGCGCCAGCAGCGACGTACAGGGCAATGAGCAGTTCTTC | CASSDVQGNEQFF
TRBJ1-1 | . | TRBV6-5 | 14 | TRBD1 | TGTGCCAGCAGCCAGGACAGGGAGGCCACTGAAGCTTTCTTT | CASSQDREATEAFF
TRBJ2-7 | . | TRBV1 | 15 | . | TGCACCAGGCGGACTAGCGGGAGTAGCTCCTACGAGCAGTACTTC | CTRRTSGSSSYEQYF
TRBJ1-2 | few | TRBV2 | 14 | . | TGTGCCAGCAGTGAGTCGGGCAGGGTAACTGGCTACACCTTC | CASSESGRVTGYTF
TRBJ2-5 | . | TRBV5-1 | 15 | . | TGCGCCAGCAGCCCAAGTCGGCGGGTGTTGGAGACCCAGTACTTC | CASSPSRRVLETQYF
TRBJ1-2 | . | TRBV5-1 | 13 | TRBD1 | TGCGCCAGCAGCCTGACAGGGGACTATGGCTACACCTTC | CASSLTGDYGYTF
TRBJ1-2 | . | TRBV19 | 12 | . | TGTGCCAGTAGTATAGGAATGGGCGGCTACACCTTC | CASSIGMGGYTF
TRBJ1-2 | . | TRBV11-2 | 14 | . | TGTGCCAGCAGCTTAGTGGGAGGGCTTTATGGCTACACCTTC | CASSLVGGLYGYTF
TRBJ1-5 | . | TRBV5-1 | 17 | TRBD1 | TGCGCCAGCAGCCGGGGACAGGAGAAATATAGCAATCAGCCCCAGCATTTT | CASSRGQEKYSNQPQHF
TRBJ1-1 | . | TRBV13 | 16 | TRBD1 | TGTGCCAGCAGCTTAGAAACAGGGGGAATGAACACTGAAGCTTTCTTT | CASSLETGGMNTEAFF
TRBJ2-3 | . | TRBV13 | 15 | TRBD2 | TGTGCCAGCAGCTTGACGCGGGGGGGAGGAGATACGCAGTATTTT | CASSLTRGGGDTQYF
TRBJ2-7 | . | TRBV7-8 | 13 | . | TGTGCCAGCAGCTTAGAACAGGGCTACGAGCAGTACTTC | CASSLEQGYEQYF
TRBJ1-4 | once | TRBV3-1/TRBV3-2 | 15 | . | TGTGCCAGCAGCCGCGACCGGGGGGCTCATGAAAAACTGTTTTTT | CASSRDRGAHEKLFF
TRBJ1-2 | . | TRBV19 | 15 | . | TGTGCCAGTAGTCGCCAGACCACGACGAGGGATGGCTACACCTTC | CASSRQTTTRDGYTF
TRBJ1-2 | . | TRBV7-2 | 13 | . | TGTGCCAGCAGCCCTGAGGGATTCTATGGCTACACCTTC | CASSPEGFYGYTF
TRBJ1-4 | . | TRBV4-1 | 16 | . | TGCGCCAGCAGCCAAGATGCGAGCGTCACTAATGAAAAACTGTTTTTT | CASSQDASVTNEKLFF
TRBJ1-5 | . | TRBV19 | 15 | TRBD1 | TGTGCCAGTAGTACTACAGGGGAAGCGAATCAGCCCCAGCATTTT | CASSTTGEANQPQHF
TRBJ2-3 | . | TRBV2 | 19 | TRBD2 | TGTGCCAGCAGTCCGGGACTAGCGGGGTCCCCTTCTAGCACAGATACGCAGTATTTT | CASSPGLAGSPSSTDTQYF
TRBJ1-2 | . | TRBV5-1 | 16 | TRBD1 | TGCGCCAGCAGCGCCGAAGGACAGGGATATAGAGGAGGCTACACCTTC | CASSAEGQGYRGGYTF
TRBJ1-5 | . | TRBV19 | 14 | TRBD1 | TGTGCCAGTAGTACTACGGACAGGGAGCAGCCCCAGCATTTT | CASSTTDREQPQHF
TRBJ2-3 | . | TRBV7-8 | 15 | TRBD2 | TGTGCCAGCAGCTTAGGAGCGGGGTTCACAGATACGCAGTATTTT | CASSLGAGFTDTQYF
TRBJ1-2 | . | TRBV7-9 | 14 | . | TGTGCCAGCAGCCCTACGGGCGCAGGAGGGGGCTACACCTTC | CASSPTGAGGGYTF
TRBJ2-1 | . | TRBV4-3 | 16 | . | TGCGCCAGCAGCCCCGGGTTGGAGCGGCCCTACAATGAGCAGTTCTTC | CASSPGLERPYNEQFF
TRBJ1-3 | . | TRBV24-1 | 14 | . | TGTGCCACCAGACTAACAGGGTCTGGAAACACCATATATTTT | CATRLTGSGNTIYF